The next 5 T cell receptor beta chains were all read from a single sample in a study of OX40 agonist ivuxolimab in advanced cancers. Some clones are missing from TCRdb's copy, which holds only in-frame ones; the method was immunoSEQ multiplex PCR. In the table there are almost 50,000 clones, around 80% of which are singletons. The specimen comprised CD4+ or CD8+ T cells sorted from blood, sampled in a trial of the OX40 agonist ivuxolimab. The source of these receptors is an adult with an advanced solid tumor such as melanoma, head and neck, liver or kidney cancer.

V and J are TRBV6-5 and TRBJ2-1; TRBD2 agrees at 8 bases. Per the germline V gene, CDR1 is MNHEY and CDR2 is SVGAGI. J lost 5 bases, V lost 4 bases, and 7 bases had no gene match. This CDR3 is 15 amino acids long. This chain's CDR3 is CASSLAGRKNNEQFF. CDR3 DNA sequence: TGTGCCAGCAGTTTAGCGGGACGAAAAAACAATGAGCAGTTCTTC.

The rearrangement uses TRBV27 and TRBJ1-2; no definite D call. V was pared by 0 bases and J by 2 bases, with 4 bases between. Germline values: CDR1 MNHEY, CDR2 SMNVEV (reference sequence). The CDR3 covers 13 residues. As DNA, the CDR3 is TGTGCCAGCAGTTTATCGATCAACTATGGCTACACCTTC. Translation: CASSLSINYGYTF.

The chain couples TRBV7-2 to TRBJ2-7; D ambiguous. Germline-derived CDR1 and CDR2 are SGHTA and FQGNSA. There are 15 residues in the CDR3. Trimming left V 5 bases short and J 5 bases short, with 19 bases between. DNA of the CDR3: TGTGCCAGCAGCCCCTCTACTAACACTATCCACGAGCAGTACTTC. Translating it yields CASSPSTNTIHEQYF.

Here the CDR3 DNA reads TGTGCCAGCAGACCACGACAGGGGACCTACGAGCAGTACTTC. Encoded protein: CASRPRQGTYEQYF. J is TRBJ2-7 and V is TRBV6-1; 8 bases line up with TRBD1. CDR1 is MNHNS, CDR2 SASEGT, per germline. This CDR3 contains 14 residues. V dropped 6 bases and J dropped 2; count of bases not matched to a gene: 6.

The chain links TRBV5-4 to TRBJ2-1; TRBD1 is a possible D gene (6 bases). Germline CDR1 SGHNT, CDR2 YYREEE (reference sequence). Trimming removed 3 bases at V and 4 bases at J, with 17 bases between. The CDR3 totals 16 residues. In DNA form, the CDR3 reads TGTGCCAGCAGCTCCCCAGGTCGGGACAATTACAATGAGCAGTTCTTC. Translating it yields CASSSPGRDNYNEQFF.